Below are 29 T cell receptor beta chains sequenced from a single sample in a study of STAT5B mutations in CD4+ large granular lymphocyte leukemia. Assay used: immunoSEQ multiplex PCR; TCRdb lists only in-frame clones, some missing. Of fewer than 50,000 clones listed, 84% are singletons. What was sequenced was CD4+ T cells from blood buffy coats. The origin of the receptors is a human donor in good health.

The V gene is TRBV19, the J gene TRBJ2-5; 7 bases fit TRBD1. The germline CDR1 and CDR2 sequences are LNHDA and SQIVND (reference sequence). This CDR3 has 14 amino acids. With V trimmed by 10 bases and J by 0 bases, 8 bases remained unmatched. In DNA, the CDR3 is TGTGCCACCAATGAGGGACAGTACCAAGAGACCCAGTACTTC. Translated: CATNEGQYQETQYF.

The chain has TRBV7-9 and TRBJ2-3, with 9 positions matching TRBD1. CDR3 size: 15 residues. V lost 5 bases, J lost 0 bases, and 3 bases stayed unmatched. Germline V gives CDR1 SEHNR, CDR2 FQNEAQ (reference sequence). The CDR3 DNA is TGTGCCAGCAGCGGCACAGGGGGCAGCACAGATACGCAGTATTTT. Translated, it gives CASSGTGGSTDTQYF.

V usage is TRBV27 and J usage is TRBJ2-6, with D tentatively TRBD1 or TRBD2 (5 bases each). Germline V gives CDR1 MNHEY, CDR2 SMNVEV (reference sequence). This CDR3 spans 15 amino acids. V lost 7 bases, J lost 1 base, and 11 bases lay in between. For the CDR3, the DNA is TGTGCCAGCACCGAGGGGTTATCTGGGGCCAACGTCCTGACTTTC. It encodes CASTEGLSGANVLTF.

The chain couples TRBV19 to TRBJ1-5; the D is unclear. CDR3 length: 14 residues. V was cut by 5 bases and J by 3 bases, with 11 bases left in between. CDR1 is LNHDA, CDR2 SQIVND, per germline (reference sequence). CDR3 region: CASSPGRVNQPQHF. CDR3 bases: TGTGCCAGTAGTCCCGGGAGGGTCAATCAGCCCCAGCATTTT. The full variable domain, rest sourced from reference TRBV19 and TRBJ1-5, is DGGITQSPKYLFRKEGQNVTLSCEQNLNHDAMYWYRQDPGQGLRLIYYSQIVNDFQKGDIAEGYSVSREKKESFPLTVTSAQKNPTAFYLCASSPGRVNQPQHFGDGTRLSIL.

The V call is TRBV28, the J call TRBJ1-1; D gene uncertain. Germline V lookup: CDR1 MDHEN, CDR2 SYDVKM. V lost 8 bases and J 11 bases, leaving 24 bases between the germline ends. The CDR3 spans 14 residues. The CDR3 DNA reads TGTGCCAGCCGTTCGCCTTCTGAGGCTTGGAGGGCTTTCTTT. Its protein is CASRSPSEAWRAFF.

The V call is TRBV2, the J call TRBJ1-2, with D possibly being TRBD1 (5 bases). This CDR3 comprises 13 residues. Germline V gene data show CDR1 as SNHLY and CDR2 as FYNNEI. V was shortened by 3 bases and J by 2 bases, with 7 bases between the two germline ends. CDR3 amino acids: CASSEGRNYGYTF. CDR3 nucleotide sequence: TGTGCCAGCAGTGAGGGACGGAACTATGGCTACACCTTC.

The J gene is TRBJ2-5, the V gene TRBV19; 8 nucleotides match TRBD2. Germline assignment: CDR1 LNHDA and CDR2 SQIVND (reference sequence). Trimming removed 8 bases from V and 5 bases from J; junction bases left unmatched: 7. The CDR3 contains 13 residues. CDR3 coding DNA: TGTGCCAGTGCAAGCGGGAGTGGTGAGACCCAGTACTTC. As protein: CASASGSGETQYF.

This clone was detected only a few times. The V and J genes are TRBV7-3 and TRBJ2-7; 7 positions agree with TRBD2. CDR3 length equals 14 residues. V dropped 2 bases and J dropped 4; count of bases not matched to a gene: 5. Germline V CDR1 and CDR2: SGHTA, FQGTGA. CDR3 bases: TGTGCCAGCAGCTTAGAGCGGGGCTCGTACGAGCAGTACTTC. Its protein is CASSLERGSYEQYF.

In nucleotides, the CDR3 is TGTGCCAGCAGCAGACTAGCGGGAGCTGGAGATGAGCAGTTCTTC. Translated: CASSRLAGAGDEQFF. The chain uses TRBV4-2 and TRBJ2-1; 12 bases are a match to TRBD2. The junction had 7 bases not matched to a gene; V was cut back by 5 bases and J by 8 bases. This CDR3 region has 15 residues. CDR1 and CDR2 from the germline V gene are LGHNA and YNFKEQ.

This clone was picked up one time. This sequence joins TRBV11-3 and TRBJ2-5, with TRBD2 identical over 14 bases. V lost 5 bases, J lost 3 bases, and 5 bases stayed unmatched. Germline lookup yields CDR1 SGHNT and CDR2 YENEEA. This CDR3 has 16 amino acids. The CDR3 bases are TGTGCCAGCAGCCGGGGACTAGCGGGGGCGAAAGAGACCCAGTACTTC. Amino acids: CASSRGLAGAKETQYF. Full variable domain (remainder filled in from reference TRBV11-3 and TRBJ2-5): EAGVVQSPRYKIIEKKQPVAFWCNPISGHNTLYWYLQNLGQGPELLIRYENEEAVDDSQLPKDRFSAERLKGVDSTLKIQPAELGDSAVYLCASSRGLAGAKETQYFGPGTRLLVL.

The gene calls are TRBV30 and TRBJ1-2; D possibly corresponds to TRBD1 (5 bases). Germline CDR1 is GTSNPN and CDR2 is SVGIG (reference sequence). V lost 0 bases to trimming and J lost 7 bases, with 12 bases between them. The CDR3 consists of 13 residues. CDR3 in DNA: TGTGCCTGGAGTGTAATGGGGGGAAGTGGCTACACCTTC. Amino acid sequence: CAWSVMGGSGYTF.

Only one count was recorded for this clone. This rearrangement joins TRBV5-6 to TRBJ2-7; the match to TRBD2 covers 8 bases. The CDR3 runs to 14 residues. Losses at the gene ends were 0 bases for V and 13 bases for J; bases not matched to a gene: 12. Germline-derived CDR1 and CDR2 are SGHDT and YYEEEE. The CDR3 coding sequence is TGTGCCAGCAGCTTGGGTCTAGCGGGCCCCCGCGCCTACTTC. This sequence encodes CASSLGLAGPRAYF.

This clone was found a few times. The chain combines TRBV29-1 with TRBJ2-1; D is perhaps TRBD2 (6 bases). The V gene's germline CDR1 is SQVTM and CDR2 ANQGSEA. There are 13 residues in the CDR3. The V end was cut by 7 bases, the J end by 4 bases, with 14 bases between. This CDR3 reads CSGGTREYNEQFF. As DNA, the CDR3 is TGCAGCGGCGGGACTCGAGAATACAATGAGCAGTTCTTC.

CDR3 sequence reads: CASTRGTGGANTGELFF. CDR3 nucleotide sequence: TGTGCCAGCACCAGAGGGACAGGGGGCGCGAACACCGGGGAGCTGTTTTTT. This chain uses TRBV2 with TRBJ2-2; 12 positions match TRBD1. In germline, CDR1 is SNHLY, CDR2 FYNNEI. CDR3 size: 17 residues. V lost 7 bases and J lost 0; bases outside the gene matches: 6.

Remarks on this clone: This sample also contains other DNA sequences that code for the same CDR3. This chain uses TRBV4-1 with TRBJ1-3, with D perhaps TRBD1 (5 bases). V dropped 1 base and J dropped 0 bases, with 7 bases sitting between them. CDR3 length: 15 residues. Germline V lookup: CDR1 MGHRA, CDR2 YSYEKL. CDR3 sequence: CASSQGGGSGNTIYF. The CDR3 DNA sequence: TGCGCCAGCAGCCAAGGTGGGGGCTCTGGAAACACCATATATTTT.

This chain links TRBV7-2 with TRBJ2-4; D not resolved. The V gene lost 6 bases and the J gene lost 5 bases, with 14 bases spanning the gap. CDR3 length: 14 residues. From germline, CDR1 is SGHTA and CDR2 FQGNSA. The CDR3 DNA follows: TGTGCCAGCAGTCCCCCTTTAAACCAAAACATTCAGTACTTC. Translating gives CASSPPLNQNIQYF.

This clone has just a few counts. In nucleotides, the CDR3 is TGTGCCAGCAGCTTGGTTCCGAATGAAAAACTGTTTTTT. Residues: CASSLVPNEKLFF. The chain employs TRBV5-4 and TRBJ1-4; no definite D call. The CDR3 is 13 residues long. Trimming took 0 bases from V and 5 from J, leaving 5 bases between them. The germline CDR1 and CDR2 sequences are SGHNT and YYREEE (reference sequence).

V and J are TRBV28 and TRBJ1-1; 7 bases fit TRBD1. This CDR3 is built from 16 residues. The junction had 15 bases not matched to a gene; V was cut back by 7 bases and J by 4 bases. The germline V gene encodes CDR1 MDHEN and CDR2 SYDVKM. DNA of the CDR3: TGTGCCAGCATCGCCCCGCAGGGGGTATTGCGCACTGAAGCTTTCTTT. It yields the protein CASIAPQGVLRTEAFF.

The chain recombines TRBV28 with TRBJ1-5; D is unclear. CDR1 and CDR2 (germline): MDHEN, SYDVKM. V was pared by 3 bases and J by 3 bases, with 12 bases between. The CDR3 totals 15 residues. CDR3 nucleotide sequence: TGTGCCAGCAGTTTCCCCGGACGGCTCAATCAGCCCCAGCATTTT. Translation: CASSFPGRLNQPQHF.

The chain is built from TRBV7-2 and TRBJ1-5; 10 bases map to TRBD1. Germline CDR1 and CDR2: SGHTA and FQGNSA. The CDR3 is 15 amino acids. V trimming: 5 bases; J trimming: 6 bases; junction bases outside the gene matches: 7. This chain's CDR3 is CASSLRQGAGQPQHF. For the CDR3, the DNA is TGTGCCAGCAGCCTCCGACAGGGGGCTGGTCAGCCCCAGCATTTT.

V and J are TRBV11-1 and TRBJ2-7; D gene unclear. This CDR3 is 14 amino acids long. Germline V gives CDR1 SGHAT, CDR2 FQDESV (reference sequence). V was pared by 3 bases and J by 1 base, with 10 bases between. For the CDR3, the DNA is TGTGCCAGCAGCTTGGACCTTGCGTCCTACGAGCAGTACTTC. Translated, it gives CASSLDLASYEQYF. Combining the CDR3 with reference TRBV11-1 and TRBJ2-7 gives the whole variable domain EAEVAQSPRYKITEKSQAVAFWCDPISGHATLYWYRQILGQGPELLVQFQDESVVDDSQLPKDRFSAERLKGVDSTLKIQPAELGDSAMYLCASSLDLASYEQYFGPGTRLTVT.

There are a few counts of this clone. The CDR3: CASSFRGGNTEAFF. Written as DNA, the CDR3 is TGTGCCAGCAGCTTTCGGGGTGGGAACACTGAAGCTTTCTTT. The chain is built from TRBV7-9 and TRBJ1-1; D is ambiguous. Germline loops: CDR1 SEHNR, CDR2 FQNEAQ (reference sequence). The CDR3 is 14 residues long. V was shortened by 3 bases and J by 1 base, with 9 bases between the two germline ends.

In this sample, this clone turned up a few times. The CDR3 is CASSGGYGYTF. The CDR3, as DNA: TGTGCCAGCAGTGGGGGGTATGGCTACACCTTC. The chain links TRBV2 to TRBJ1-2; D may be TRBD1 (5 bases). This CDR3 comprises 11 residues. The germline V gene encodes CDR1 SNHLY and CDR2 FYNNEI. The V end lost 4 bases, the J end lost 5 bases, and 5 bases lay between the germline ends.

V usage is TRBV6-6 and J usage is TRBJ1-4, with 11 bases fitting TRBD1. This CDR3 contains 16 residues. Germline V gene lookup returns CDR1 MNHNY and CDR2 SVGAGI (reference sequence). V lost 4 bases, J lost 3 bases, and 4 bases stayed unmatched. The CDR3 bases are TGTGCCAGCAGTTCGGACAGGGGGCGATCTAATGAAAAACTGTTTTTT. Translated: CASSSDRGRSNEKLFF.

This clone was seen a handful of times. V usage is TRBV2 and J usage is TRBJ2-7; 7 bases agree with TRBD2. Germline V gene lookup returns CDR1 SNHLY and CDR2 FYNNEI. CDR3 length: 15 amino acids. V trimming: 5 bases; J trimming: 4 bases; junction bases outside the gene matches: 11. CDR3 nucleotides: TGTGCCAGCAGTTTACACAGCGGGGAAGGGTACGAGCAGTACTTC. This translates into CASSLHSGEGYEQYF.

The rearrangement joins TRBV5-4 to TRBJ2-3, with a possible D match to TRBD1 (5 bases). The CDR3 has 14 amino acids. The germline CDR1 and CDR2 sequences are SGHNT and YYREEE (reference sequence). The V end was cut by 4 bases, the J end by 0 bases, with 9 bases between. CDR3 loop: CASSRGTSTDTQYF. In nucleotides, the CDR3 is TGTGCCAGCAGCAGGGGCACTAGCACAGATACGCAGTATTTT.

This clone has just a few counts. The rearrangement joins TRBV7-3 to TRBJ2-3; TRBD2 is a possible D gene (5 bases). This CDR3 has 14 residues. The V and J ends lost 5 bases and 3 bases respectively, with 12 bases between them. Germline-derived CDR1 and CDR2 are SGHTA and FQGTGA. The CDR3 nucleotides read TGTGCCAGCAGCCCTCGGCCGGGAACAGATACGCAGTATTTT. Protein sequence: CASSPRPGTDTQYF. The variable domain in full, with the rest retrieved from reference TRBV7-3 and TRBJ2-3, is GAGVSQTPSNKVTEKGKYVELRCDPISGHTALYWYRQSLGQGPEFLIYFQGTGAADDSGLPNDRFFAVRPEGSVSTLKIQRTERGDSAVYLCASSPRPGTDTQYFGPGTRLTVL.

The rearrangement joins TRBV6-5 to TRBJ1-2; 11 bases map to TRBD1. This CDR3 contains 14 residues. V dropped 7 bases and J dropped 5; count of bases not matched to a gene: 6. Germline V gene data show CDR1 as MNHEY and CDR2 as SVGAGI. CDR3 residues: CASKIGQGAYGYTF. In DNA, the CDR3 is TGTGCCAGCAAAATAGGACAGGGGGCGTATGGCTACACCTTC.

The chain has TRBV30 and TRBJ2-5; D possibly matches TRBD1 or TRBD2 (7 bases each). V lost 4 bases, J lost 5 bases, and 20 bases lay in between. The CDR3 is 15 residues long. Germline CDR1 and CDR2: GTSNPN and SVGIG (reference sequence). For the CDR3, the DNA is TGTGCCTGGAACCGGCAGGGGGGGCGAAAGGAGACCCAGTACTTC. Translating gives CAWNRQGGRKETQYF.